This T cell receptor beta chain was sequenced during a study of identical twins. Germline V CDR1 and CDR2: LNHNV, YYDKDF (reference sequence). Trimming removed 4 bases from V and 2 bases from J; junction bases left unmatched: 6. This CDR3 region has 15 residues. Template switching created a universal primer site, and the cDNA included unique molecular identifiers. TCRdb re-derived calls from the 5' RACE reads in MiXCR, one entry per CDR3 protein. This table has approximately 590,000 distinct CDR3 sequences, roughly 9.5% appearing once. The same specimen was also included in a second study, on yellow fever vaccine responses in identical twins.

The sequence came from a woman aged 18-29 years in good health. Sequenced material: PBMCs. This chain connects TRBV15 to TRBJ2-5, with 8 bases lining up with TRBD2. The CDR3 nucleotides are TGTGCCACCAGCACGGGGGGGGAAGGGCAAGAGACCCAGTACTTC. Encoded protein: CATSTGGEGQETQYF.